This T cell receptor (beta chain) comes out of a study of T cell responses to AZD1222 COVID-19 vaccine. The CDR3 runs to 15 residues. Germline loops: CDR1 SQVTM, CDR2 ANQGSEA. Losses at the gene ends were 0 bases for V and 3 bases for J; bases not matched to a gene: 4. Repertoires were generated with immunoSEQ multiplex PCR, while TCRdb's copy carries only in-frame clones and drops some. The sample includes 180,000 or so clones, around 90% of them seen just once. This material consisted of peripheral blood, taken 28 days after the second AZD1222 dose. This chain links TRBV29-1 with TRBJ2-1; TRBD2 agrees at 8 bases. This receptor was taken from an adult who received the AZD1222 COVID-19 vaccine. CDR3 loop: CSVEEPRGGYNEQFF. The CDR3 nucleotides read TGCAGCGTTGAAGAACCCCGGGGGGGCTACAATGAGCAGTTCTTC.